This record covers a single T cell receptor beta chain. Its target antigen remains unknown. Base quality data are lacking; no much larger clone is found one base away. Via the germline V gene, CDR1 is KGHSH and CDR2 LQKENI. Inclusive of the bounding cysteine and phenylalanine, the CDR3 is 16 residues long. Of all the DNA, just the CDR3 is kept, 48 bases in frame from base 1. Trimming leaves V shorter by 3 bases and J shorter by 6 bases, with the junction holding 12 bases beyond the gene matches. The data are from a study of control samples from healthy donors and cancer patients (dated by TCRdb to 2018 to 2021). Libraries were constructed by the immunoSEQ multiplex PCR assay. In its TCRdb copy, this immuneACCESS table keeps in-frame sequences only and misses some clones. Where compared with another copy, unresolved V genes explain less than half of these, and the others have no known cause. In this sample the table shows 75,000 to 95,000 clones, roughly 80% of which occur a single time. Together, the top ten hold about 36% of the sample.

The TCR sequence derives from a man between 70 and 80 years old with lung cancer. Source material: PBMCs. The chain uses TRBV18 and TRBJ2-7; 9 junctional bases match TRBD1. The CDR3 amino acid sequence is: CASSPLRGQGFSEQYF. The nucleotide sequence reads TGTGCCAGCTCACCGCTCCGGGGACAGGGTTTTTCCGAGCAGTACTTC. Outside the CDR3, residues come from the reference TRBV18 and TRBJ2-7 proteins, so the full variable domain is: NAGVMQNPRHLVRRRGQEARLRCSPMKGHSHVYWYRQLPEEGLKFMVYLQKENIIDESGMPKERFSAEFPKEGPSILRIQQVVRGDSAAYFCASSPLRGQGFSEQYFGPGTRLTVT.